A selection of T cell receptor beta chains follows, all from one sample in a study of blood T cell repertoires in COVID-19. Some clones are missing from TCRdb's copy, which holds only in-frame ones; the method was immunoSEQ multiplex PCR. The sample comprises around 300,000 clones, approximately 85% of which are singletons, and approximately 10% rests with the top ten. The material sequenced was peripheral blood. These receptors came from a woman in her 70s with acute or convalescent COVID-19. Both conserved end residues are part of each CDR3. The D gene is left open where the match is weak. A clone size is listed for some rows: how often the clone was seen (once, few, many), or a class if it is expanded.

>NA|TRBV3-1/TRBV3-2|TRBJ1-5|NA
TGTGCCAGCAGCCTTTATAGCAATCAGCCCCAGCATTTT
CASSLYSNQPQHF
>NA|TRBV6-5|TRBJ2-2|NA
TGTGCCAGCAGTTCTACGACCGGGGAGCTGTTTTTT
CASSSTTGELFF
>NA|TRBV5-6|TRBJ2-7|NA
TGTGCCAGCAGCACCCGGGACATGACCTTCTACGAGCAGTACTTC
CASSTRDMTFYEQYF
>NA|TRBV18|TRBJ1-1|NA
TGTGCCAGCTCACCATTTACGGGGGTGGACACTGAAGCTTTCTTT
CASSPFTGVDTEAFF
>NA|TRBV5-4|TRBJ1-1|NA
TGTGCCAGCAGCTTGGAAAGGAGGCCGGGGGCTTTCTTT
CASSLERRPGAFF
>NA|TRBV5-4|TRBJ2-5|NA
TGTGCCAGCAGCTTGGCCCAGGCGGGGCAAGAGACCCAGTACTTC
CASSLAQAGQETQYF
>NA|TRBV2|TRBJ2-7|NA
TGTGCCAGCGCGGGACAGAGGTACGAGCAGTACTTC
CASAGQRYEQYF
>NA|TRBV29-1|TRBJ2-7|NA
TGCAGCGCTCGTTGGCGGGACGGATCTTACGAGCAGTACTTC
CSARWRDGSYEQYF
>TRBD1|TRBV4-2|TRBJ2-1|NA
TGTGCCAGCAGCCATGCCACAGGGGCCCCCTACAATGAGCAGTTCTTC
CASSHATGAPYNEQFF
>TRBD2|TRBV4-1|TRBJ2-1|once
TGCGCCAGCAGCTTATATCTAGCGGGGGAAAATGAGCAGTTCTTC
CASSLYLAGENEQFF
>TRBD1|TRBV11-2|TRBJ2-7|NA
TGTGCCAGCAGCTTAGGACAGGGGGTGGGCGAGCAGTACTTC
CASSLGQGVGEQYF
>TRBD2|TRBV7-6|TRBJ2-7|once
TGTGCCAGCAGCTTAACACTAGCGGGGGGGTACGAGCAGTACTTC
CASSLTLAGGYEQYF
>TRBD1|TRBV5-1|TRBJ2-1|NA
TGCGCCAGCAGCATCGGGACAGGGGCCTCCTACAATGAGCAGTTCTTC
CASSIGTGASYNEQFF
>TRBD1|TRBV18|TRBJ1-2|NA
TGTGCCAGCTCGTCGGACAGGGCACTCGAAGGCCTCTATGGCTACACCTTC
CASSSDRALEGLYGYTF
>TRBD2|TRBV5-1|TRBJ2-1|once
TGCGCCAGCAGCCCCTTAGCGGGGGGGCAACTGCAGTTCTTC
CASSPLAGGQLQFF
>TRBD2|TRBV6-5|TRBJ2-5|NA
TGTGCCAGCAGTTACGAGCGGGGGGGCGGGACCCAGTACTTC
CASSYERGGGTQYF
>NA|TRBV5-1|TRBJ2-5|NA
TGCGCCAGCAGCTTGGGGCCGGGAGGGGGCGCATCGGAGACCCAGTACTTC
CASSLGPGGGASETQYF
>NA|TRBV7-2|TRBJ1-2|many
TGTGCCAGCAGCTCGGGCCGGTGGGACAACACCTTC
CASSSGRWDNTF
>NA|TRBV18|TRBJ2-7|NA
TGTGCCAGCTCTATGGAGCAGTCCTACGAGCAGTACTTC
CASSMEQSYEQYF
>TRBD1|TRBV5-1|TRBJ1-5|NA
TGCGCCAGCAGCCCGGGACAGGGGGCAACTCAGCCCCAGCATTTT
CASSPGQGATQPQHF
>TRBD2|TRBV7-8|TRBJ2-5|NA
TGTGCCAGCAGCTTAGATGGGACTAGCGGAGAGACCCAGTACTTC
CASSLDGTSGETQYF
>NA|TRBV5-1|TRBJ1-1|NA
TGCGCCAGCAGCCCGGGGAGTGGCAGCTTGAACACTGAAGCTTTCTTT
CASSPGSGSLNTEAFF
>TRBD1|TRBV11-2|TRBJ1-1|few
TGTGCCAGCAGCTTATCCCGGGCGACAGGGGCTTTCTTT
CASSLSRATGAFF
>NA|TRBV6-5|TRBJ2-7|NA
TGTGCCAGCACGGCAGGTTCCTACGAGCAGTACTTC
CASTAGSYEQYF
>TRBD1|TRBV18|TRBJ2-1|once
TGTGCCAGCTCACCTGGACAGGAGAGAGGATACAATGAGCAGTTCTTC
CASSPGQERGYNEQFF
>NA|TRBV21-1|TRBJ2-1|once
TGTGCCAGCAGCCTTCCTTCGGAGGATGAGCAGTTCTTC
CASSLPSEDEQFF
>NA|TRBV15|TRBJ2-1|NA
TGTGCCACCAGCAGAGTTAGCGGTGGGGGCAATGAGCAGTTCTTC
CATSRVSGGGNEQFF
>NA|TRBV4-2|TRBJ1-2|NA
TGTGCCAGCAGCCAAGAACATACGGGGGACCCGGGCTACACCTTC
CASSQEHTGDPGYTF
>TRBD1|TRBV10-1|TRBJ2-3|NA
TGCGCCAGCAGCGATACAGGGGGCACAGATACGCAGTATTTT
CASSDTGGTDTQYF
>NA|TRBV7-2|TRBJ1-5|few
TGTGCCAGCAGTCTCCATGACAGGAGCAATCAGCCCCAGCATTTT
CASSLHDRSNQPQHF
>TRBD2|TRBV6-5|TRBJ2-1|NA
TGTGCCAGCAGACAAGCGGGGGGGCTTTCAAATGAGCAGTTCTTC
CASRQAGGLSNEQFF
>NA|TRBV25-1|TRBJ2-6|NA
TGTGCCAGCAGAGGATCGTGGGGGGCTGGGGCCAACGTCCTGACTTTC
CASRGSWGAGANVLTF
>NA|TRBV3-1/TRBV3-2|TRBJ1-2|NA
TGTGCCAGCAGCCTCGGCTCGAGTGAGCGGAACTATGGCTACACCTTC
CASSLGSSERNYGYTF
>TRBD1|TRBV5-1|TRBJ1-1|once
TGCGCCAGCAGCTGGGACAGGGCCGCTGAAGCTTTCTTT
CASSWDRAAEAFF
>NA|TRBV18|TRBJ1-6|NA
TGTGCCAGCTCACCTGCAGAATTAATTAATAATTCACCCCTCCACTTT
CASSPAELINNSPLHF
>NA|TRBV11-2|TRBJ1-6|NA
TGTGCCAGCAGCTTCTCAGGGAGGAATTCACCCCTCCACTTT
CASSFSGRNSPLHF
>NA|TRBV13|TRBJ2-1|NA
TGTGCCAGCAGACTACGTCGCGGGGCGATCCGGGGTAATGAGCAGTTCTTC
CASRLRRGAIRGNEQFF
>TRBD1|TRBV7-8|TRBJ1-1|few
TGTGCCAGCAGCCGGGCCGGGACAGGAGAAGCTTTCTTT
CASSRAGTGEAFF
>TRBD1|TRBV4-1|TRBJ1-1|NA
TGCGCCAGCAGCCCGGACAGGGCGAACACTGAAGCTTTCTTT
CASSPDRANTEAFF
>NA|TRBV19|TRBJ1-2|NA
TGTGCCAGTACTCCACTGCGCCGGGAGGGTGGCTACACCTTC
CASTPLRREGGYTF
>TRBD1|TRBV5-1|TRBJ2-7|NA
TGCGCCAGCAGCCAGAGACAGGGTCCCCACGAGCAGTACTTC
CASSQRQGPHEQYF
>NA|TRBV29-1|TRBJ2-7|once
TGCAGCGTTGAAGGTCGGGGAACCGAGCAGTACTTC
CSVEGRGTEQYF
>NA|TRBV5-1|TRBJ1-4|NA
TGCGCCAGCAGCAGGGGGGGCAAGCAGGAAAAACTGTTTTTT
CASSRGGKQEKLFF
>NA|TRBV2|TRBJ2-2|NA
TGTGCCAGCAAAAGGGGCAGCCACAACACCGGGGAGCTGTTTTTT
CASKRGSHNTGELFF
>TRBD1|TRBV2|TRBJ1-2|NA
TGTGCCAGCAGCCCGGGACAGGGGGCTTGGGGTGGCTACACCTTC
CASSPGQGAWGGYTF
>TRBD1|TRBV30|TRBJ1-5|NA
TGTGCCTGGAGTCCCCAAGCCGGGACAGGGGGACAGCCCCAGCATTTT
CAWSPQAGTGGQPQHF
>TRBD1|TRBV10-2|TRBJ1-5|NA
TGCGCCAGCAGTGAAGGGACAGGGACGGGGCAGCCCCAGCATTTT
CASSEGTGTGQPQHF
>NA|TRBV6-6|TRBJ1-1|NA
TGTGCCAGCAGTTACTCGATACAGGGATTTTACACTGAAGCTTTCTTT
CASSYSIQGFYTEAFF
>NA|TRBV5-1|TRBJ2-2|NA
TGCGCCAGCAGCTTGGTCCAGTCGAACACCGGGGAGCTGTTTTTT
CASSLVQSNTGELFF
>TRBD1|TRBV19|TRBJ1-1|NA
TGTGCCAGTAGTAGCAACAGGGGGGGAACTGAAGCTTTCTTT
CASSSNRGGTEAFF
>NA|TRBV7-2|TRBJ1-1|few
TGTGCCAGCAGCTTTCAACACAGGCACACTGAAGCTTTCTTT
CASSFQHRHTEAFF
>TRBD2|TRBV6-1|TRBJ2-3|NA
TGTGCCAGCAGTGAAAGCGGGGGGGCCGATACGCAGTATTTT
CASSESGGADTQYF
>NA|TRBV19|TRBJ2-2|NA
TGTGCCAGTAGTAGGGAGGGGGACACCGGGGAGCTGTTTTTT
CASSREGDTGELFF
>TRBD1|TRBV7-8|TRBJ2-7|NA
TGTGCCAGCAGCCCAACGACAGGGATACGGAACGAGCAGTACTTC
CASSPTTGIRNEQYF
>TRBD2|TRBV19|TRBJ2-3|NA
TGTGCCAGTAGTAGGTATAGCGGGGGGCTCACAGATACGCAGTATTTT
CASSRYSGGLTDTQYF
>NA|TRBV11-2|TRBJ2-3|NA
TGTGCCAGCAGCTTTACTATGGGGCCAGATACGCAGTATTTT
CASSFTMGPDTQYF
>NA|TRBV7-9|TRBJ1-1|NA
TGTGCCAGCAGCTTAGGGTCGGGAGATGAAGCTTTCTTT
CASSLGSGDEAFF